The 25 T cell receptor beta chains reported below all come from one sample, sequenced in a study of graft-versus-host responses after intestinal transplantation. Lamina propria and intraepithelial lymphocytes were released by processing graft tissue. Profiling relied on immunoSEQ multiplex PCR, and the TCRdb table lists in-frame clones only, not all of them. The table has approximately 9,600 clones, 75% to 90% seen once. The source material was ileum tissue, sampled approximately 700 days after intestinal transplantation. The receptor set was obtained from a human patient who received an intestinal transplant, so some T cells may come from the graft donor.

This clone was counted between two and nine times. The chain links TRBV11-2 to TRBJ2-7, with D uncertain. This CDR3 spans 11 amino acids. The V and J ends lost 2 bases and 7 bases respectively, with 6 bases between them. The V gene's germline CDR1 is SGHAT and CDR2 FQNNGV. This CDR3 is CASSLYREQYF. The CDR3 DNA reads TGTGCCAGCAGCTTATATAGAGAGCAGTACTTC.

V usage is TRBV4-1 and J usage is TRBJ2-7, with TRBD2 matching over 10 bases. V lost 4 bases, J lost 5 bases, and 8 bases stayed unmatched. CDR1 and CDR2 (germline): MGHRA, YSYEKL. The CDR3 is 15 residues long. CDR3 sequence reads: CASSLKRGGRDEQYF. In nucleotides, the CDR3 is TGCGCCAGCAGCCTGAAGCGGGGGGGCCGGGACGAGCAGTACTTC.

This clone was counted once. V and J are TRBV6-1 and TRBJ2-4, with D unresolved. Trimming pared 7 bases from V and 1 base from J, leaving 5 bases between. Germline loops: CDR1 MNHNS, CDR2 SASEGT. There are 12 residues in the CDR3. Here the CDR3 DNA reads TGTGCCAGCACGGACGCCAAAAACATTCAGTACTTC. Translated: CASTDAKNIQYF.

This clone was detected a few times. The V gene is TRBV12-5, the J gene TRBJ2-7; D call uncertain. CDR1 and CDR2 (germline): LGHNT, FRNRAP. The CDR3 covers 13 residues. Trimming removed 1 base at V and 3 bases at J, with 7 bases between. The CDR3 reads CASGLGALYEQYF. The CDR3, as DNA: TGTGCTAGTGGTTTGGGTGCCCTCTACGAGCAGTACTTC.

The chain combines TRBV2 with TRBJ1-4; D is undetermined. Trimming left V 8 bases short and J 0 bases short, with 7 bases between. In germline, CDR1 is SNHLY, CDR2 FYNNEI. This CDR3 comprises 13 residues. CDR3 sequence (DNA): TGTGCCAGCTCAAGTACAACTAATGAAAAACTGTTTTTT. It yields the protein CASSSTTNEKLFF.

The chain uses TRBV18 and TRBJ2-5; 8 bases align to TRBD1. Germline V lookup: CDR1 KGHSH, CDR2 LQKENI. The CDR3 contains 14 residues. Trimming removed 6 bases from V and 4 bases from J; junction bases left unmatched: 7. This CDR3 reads CASSPGGAGETQYF. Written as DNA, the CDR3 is TGTGCCAGCTCCCCAGGGGGCGCGGGAGAGACCCAGTACTTC.

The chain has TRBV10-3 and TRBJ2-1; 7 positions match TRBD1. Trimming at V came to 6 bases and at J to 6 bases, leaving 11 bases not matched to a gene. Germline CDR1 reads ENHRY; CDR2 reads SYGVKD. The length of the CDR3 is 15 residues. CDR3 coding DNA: TGTGCCATCAGCCACGACCGGGACAGAGGCAATGAGCAGTTCTTC. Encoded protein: CAISHDRDRGNEQFF.

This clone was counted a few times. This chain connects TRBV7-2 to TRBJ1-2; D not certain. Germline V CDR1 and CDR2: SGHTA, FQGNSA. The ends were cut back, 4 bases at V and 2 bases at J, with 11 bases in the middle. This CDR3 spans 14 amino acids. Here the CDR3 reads CASSSYRQNYGYTF. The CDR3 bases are TGTGCCAGCAGCTCCTACCGACAAAACTATGGCTACACCTTC. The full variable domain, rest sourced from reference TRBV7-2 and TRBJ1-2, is GAGVSQSPSNKVTEKGKDVELRCDPISGHTALYWYRQSLGQGLEFLIYFQGNSAPDKSGLPSDRFSAERTGGSVSTLTIQRTQQEDSAVYLCASSSYRQNYGYTFGSGTRLTVV.

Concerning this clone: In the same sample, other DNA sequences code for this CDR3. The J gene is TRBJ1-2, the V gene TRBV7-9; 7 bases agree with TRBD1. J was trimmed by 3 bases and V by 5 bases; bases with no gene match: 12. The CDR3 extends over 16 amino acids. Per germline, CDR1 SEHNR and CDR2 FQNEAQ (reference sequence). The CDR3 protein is CASSHTSSRGDYGYTF. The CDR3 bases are TGTGCCAGCAGCCATACCTCGTCCAGGGGGGACTATGGCTACACCTTC.

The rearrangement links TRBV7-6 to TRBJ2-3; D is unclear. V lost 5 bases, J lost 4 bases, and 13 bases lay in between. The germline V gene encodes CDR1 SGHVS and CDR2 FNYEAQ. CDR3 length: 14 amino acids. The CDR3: CASSPSWASDTQYF. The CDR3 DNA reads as TGTGCCAGCAGCCCTTCTTGGGCATCAGATACGCAGTATTTT.

The CDR3 loop reads CASSTQDDRGLTKNIQYF. CDR3 sequence (DNA): TGTGCCAGCAGCACCCAAGACGACAGGGGTTTAACCAAAAACATTCAGTACTTC. The V gene is TRBV21-1, the J gene TRBJ2-4; the tabulated D call, TRBD1, remains unverified against the DNA. TRBV21-1 is termed a pseudogene. The CDR3 length is 18 residues.

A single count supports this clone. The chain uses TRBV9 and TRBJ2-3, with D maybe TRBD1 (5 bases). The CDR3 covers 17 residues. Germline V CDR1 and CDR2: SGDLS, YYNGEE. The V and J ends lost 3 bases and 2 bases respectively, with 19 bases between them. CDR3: CASSAWGPRGSTDTQYF. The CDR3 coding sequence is TGTGCCAGCAGCGCGTGGGGCCCTAGGGGATCCACAGATACGCAGTATTTT.

The CDR3 sequence: CASSRAVTVGNTEAFF. In DNA, the CDR3 is TGCGCCAGCAGCCGAGCCGTGACCGTGGGGAACACTGAAGCTTTCTTT. The rearrangement uses TRBV4-1 and TRBJ1-1; no clear D gene. The CDR3 extends over 16 amino acids. The V and J ends lost 4 bases and 1 base respectively, with 16 bases between them. Germline-derived CDR1 and CDR2 are MGHRA and YSYEKL.

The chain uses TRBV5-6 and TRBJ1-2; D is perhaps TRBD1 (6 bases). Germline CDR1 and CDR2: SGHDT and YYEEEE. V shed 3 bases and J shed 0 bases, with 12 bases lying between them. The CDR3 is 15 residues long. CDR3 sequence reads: CASSSEGVTNYGYTF. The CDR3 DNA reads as TGTGCCAGCAGCTCCGAGGGGGTAACTAACTATGGCTACACCTTC.

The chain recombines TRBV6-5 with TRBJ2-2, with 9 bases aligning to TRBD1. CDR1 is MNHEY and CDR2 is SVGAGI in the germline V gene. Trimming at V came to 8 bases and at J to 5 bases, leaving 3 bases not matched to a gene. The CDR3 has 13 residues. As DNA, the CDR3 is TGTGCCAGCTGGACAGGGGCGACCGGGGAGCTGTTTTTT. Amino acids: CASWTGATGELFF.

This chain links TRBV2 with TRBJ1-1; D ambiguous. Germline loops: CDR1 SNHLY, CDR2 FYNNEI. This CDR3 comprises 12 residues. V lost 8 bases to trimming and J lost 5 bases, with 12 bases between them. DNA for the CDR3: TGTGCCAGCCTAGGAGCTAGAACTGAAGCTTTCTTT. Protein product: CASLGARTEAFF.

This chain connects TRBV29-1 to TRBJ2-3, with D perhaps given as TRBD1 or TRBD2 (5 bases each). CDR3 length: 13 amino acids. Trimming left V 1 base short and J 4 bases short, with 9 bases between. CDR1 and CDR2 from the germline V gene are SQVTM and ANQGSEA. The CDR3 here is CSVEVGAADTQYF. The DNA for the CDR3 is TGCAGCGTTGAAGTCGGGGCCGCAGATACGCAGTATTTT.

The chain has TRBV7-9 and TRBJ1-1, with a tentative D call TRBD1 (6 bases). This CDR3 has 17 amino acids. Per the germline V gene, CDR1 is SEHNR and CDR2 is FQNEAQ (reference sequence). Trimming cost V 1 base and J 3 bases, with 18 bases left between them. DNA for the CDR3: TGTGCCAGCAGCTTAGATCGGGGGGCCCCAGAGGACACTGAAGCTTTCTTT. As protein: CASSLDRGAPEDTEAFF.

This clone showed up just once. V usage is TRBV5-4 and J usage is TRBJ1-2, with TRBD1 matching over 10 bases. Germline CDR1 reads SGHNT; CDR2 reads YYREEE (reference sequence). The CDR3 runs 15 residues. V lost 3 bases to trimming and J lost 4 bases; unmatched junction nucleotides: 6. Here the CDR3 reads CASSCQDRGSYGYTF. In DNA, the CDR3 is TGTGCCAGCAGCTGCCAGGACAGGGGGTCCTATGGCTACACCTTC.

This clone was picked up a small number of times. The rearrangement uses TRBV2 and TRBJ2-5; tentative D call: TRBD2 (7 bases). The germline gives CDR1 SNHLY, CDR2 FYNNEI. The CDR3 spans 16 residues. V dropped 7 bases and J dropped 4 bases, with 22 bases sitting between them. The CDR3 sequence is CASTARLAGDGETQYF. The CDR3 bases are TGTGCCAGCACCGCGAGACTAGCAGGGGATGGAGAGACCCAGTACTTC.

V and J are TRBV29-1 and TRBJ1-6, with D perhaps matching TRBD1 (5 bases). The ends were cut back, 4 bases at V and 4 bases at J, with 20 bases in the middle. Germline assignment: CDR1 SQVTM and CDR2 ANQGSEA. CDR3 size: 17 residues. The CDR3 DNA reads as TGCAGCGTTGCGCAGGGAAACCTCGGATCATATAATTCACCCCTCCACTTT. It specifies CSVAQGNLGSYNSPLHF. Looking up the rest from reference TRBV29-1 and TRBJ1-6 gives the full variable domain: SAVISQKPSRDICQRGTSLTIQCQVDSQVTMMFWYRQQPGQSLTLIATANQGSEATYESGFVIDKFPISRPNLTFSTLTVSNMSPEDSSIYLCSVAQGNLGSYNSPLHFGNGTRLTVT.

In DNA form, the CDR3 reads TGTGCCAGCAGCTTGGCGGGGTCTGGTGAGCCCCAGCATTTT. Translation gives CASSLAGSGEPQHF. The J gene is TRBJ1-5, the V gene TRBV5-6; D call uncertain. The CDR3 sequence is 14 residues long. With 0 bases removed from V and 8 bases from J, the gap between germline ends came to 12 bases. The V gene's germline CDR1 is SGHDT and CDR2 YYEEEE.

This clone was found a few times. In DNA form, the CDR3 reads TGTGCCAGCAGCTTAGACGCAGGGTCCTACGAGCAGTACTTC. Translating it yields CASSLDAGSYEQYF. The chain joins TRBV11-2 to TRBJ2-7, with a tentative D call TRBD1 (5 bases). The CDR3 sequence is 14 residues long. The V end was cut by 0 bases, the J end by 1 base, with 7 bases between. Germline CDR1 is SGHAT and CDR2 is FQNNGV.

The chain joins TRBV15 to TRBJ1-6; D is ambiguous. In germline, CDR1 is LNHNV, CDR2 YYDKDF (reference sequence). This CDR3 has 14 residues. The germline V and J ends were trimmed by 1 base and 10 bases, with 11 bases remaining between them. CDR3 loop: CATSRGGVESPLHF. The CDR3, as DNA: TGTGCCACCAGCAGAGGGGGAGTTGAATCACCCCTCCACTTT.

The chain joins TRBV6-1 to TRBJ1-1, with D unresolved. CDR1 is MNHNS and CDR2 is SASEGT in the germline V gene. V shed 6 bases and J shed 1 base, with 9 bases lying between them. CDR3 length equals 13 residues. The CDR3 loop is CASRAQENTEAFF. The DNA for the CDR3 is TGTGCCAGCAGGGCCCAAGAGAACACTGAAGCTTTCTTT.